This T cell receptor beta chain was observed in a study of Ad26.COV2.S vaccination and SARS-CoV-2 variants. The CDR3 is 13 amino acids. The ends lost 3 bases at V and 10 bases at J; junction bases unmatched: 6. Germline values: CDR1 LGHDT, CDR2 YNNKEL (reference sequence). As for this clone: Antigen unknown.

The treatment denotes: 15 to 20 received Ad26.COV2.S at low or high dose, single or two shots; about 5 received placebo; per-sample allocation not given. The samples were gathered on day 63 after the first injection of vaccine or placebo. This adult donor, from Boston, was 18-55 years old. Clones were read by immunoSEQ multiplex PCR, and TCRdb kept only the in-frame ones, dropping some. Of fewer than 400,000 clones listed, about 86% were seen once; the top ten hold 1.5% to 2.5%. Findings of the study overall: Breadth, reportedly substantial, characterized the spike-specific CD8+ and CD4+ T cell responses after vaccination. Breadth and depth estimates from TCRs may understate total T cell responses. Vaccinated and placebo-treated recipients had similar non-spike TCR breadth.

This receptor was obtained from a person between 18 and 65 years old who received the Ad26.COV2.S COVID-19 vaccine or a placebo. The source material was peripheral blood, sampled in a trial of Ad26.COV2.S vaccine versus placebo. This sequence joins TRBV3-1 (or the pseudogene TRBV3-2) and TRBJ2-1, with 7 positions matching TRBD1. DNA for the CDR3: TGTGCCAGCAGCCAGATACTACAGGGGGAGCAGTTCTTC. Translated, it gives CASSQILQGEQFF.